The 12 T cell receptor beta chains in this list originate from one sample, sequenced in a study of blood T cell repertoires in COVID-19. Generated by immunoSEQ multiplex PCR, the TCRdb table keeps only in-frame clones and is missing some. The repertoire consists of approximately 90,000 clones, with approximately 86% occurring once and the leading ten covering roughly 20%. Sequencing was done on a sample of peripheral blood. The receptors shown here come from an elderly woman with acute or convalescent COVID-19.

The chain joins TRBV11-2 to TRBJ2-5; TRBD2 is a possible D gene (6 bases). The germline V gene encodes CDR1 SGHAT and CDR2 FQNNGV. Trimming removed 0 bases at V and 3 bases at J, with 14 bases between. This CDR3 is built from 16 residues. CDR3 region: CASSLDGGLAKETQYF. The CDR3 DNA reads as TGTGCCAGCAGCTTAGATGGAGGGCTGGCGAAAGAGACCCAGTACTTC.

DNA of the CDR3: TGTGCCAGCACCCATCGAGGGCATCGGGGGACCCAGTACTTC. Its protein product is CASTHRGHRGTQYF. The gene calls are TRBV21-1 and TRBJ2-5; the table's D call of TRBD2 was not tested on the DNA. TRBV21-1 is marked as a pseudogene. This CDR3 region has 14 residues.

This clone was recorded a few times. The CDR3 coding sequence is TGTGCCAGCAGCTTGGCCCCCCACACAGGGGAGAACACTGAAGCTTTCTTT. Its protein is CASSLAPHTGENTEAFF. The chain couples TRBV5-6 to TRBJ1-1; 7 positions agree with TRBD1. After removal of 0 bases from V and 1 base from J, the junction contained 9 bases not matched to a gene. Germline V gene sequence: CDR1 SGHDT, CDR2 YYEEEE. The CDR3 has 17 residues.

V usage is TRBV5-1 and J usage is TRBJ2-1, with a tentative D call TRBD2 (5 bases). Trimming pared 1 base from V and 0 bases from J, leaving 8 bases between. CDR1 SGHRS and CDR2 YFSETQ come from the germline V gene. This CDR3 is built from 15 residues. Written as DNA, the CDR3 is TGCGCCAGCAGCTTGACGGGGAGCTCCTACAATGAGCAGTTCTTC. Translating gives CASSLTGSSYNEQFF.

V is TRBV19 and J is TRBJ2-2; 15 bases fit TRBD2. There are 18 residues in the CDR3. Trimming cost V 3 bases and J 4 bases; bases outside gene matches: 6. Germline V CDR1 and CDR2: LNHDA, SQIVND (reference sequence). CDR3 residues: CASSIGLAGGRGTGELFF. In DNA, the CDR3 is TGTGCCAGTAGTATCGGACTAGCGGGGGGGCGCGGCACCGGGGAGCTGTTTTTT.

The rearrangement joins TRBV7-6 to TRBJ1-3; D is ambiguous. The V gene lost 2 bases and the J gene lost 0 bases, with 11 bases spanning the gap. Germline CDR1 is SGHVS and CDR2 is FNYEAQ. The CDR3 spans 16 residues. CDR3 loop: CASSLSDANSGNTIYF. The CDR3 DNA is TGTGCCAGCAGCTTAAGCGACGCAAACTCTGGAAACACCATATATTTT.

The chain uses TRBV27 and TRBJ2-1; TRBD2 is a possible D gene (7 bases). The CDR3 runs 13 residues. With 6 bases removed from V and 2 bases from J, the gap between germline ends came to 8 bases. CDR1 MNHEY and CDR2 SMNVEV come from the germline V gene (reference sequence). The CDR3 loop is CASRRGPYNEQFF. CDR3 bases: TGTGCCAGCAGGCGGGGGCCCTACAATGAGCAGTTCTTC.

The V call is TRBV6-5, the J call TRBJ2-2, with a weak D call TRBD1 (5 bases). This CDR3 has 13 amino acids. Germline V gene sequence: CDR1 MNHEY, CDR2 SVGAGI. Trimming cost V 5 bases and J 5 bases, with 9 bases left between them. CDR3 region: CASSRQYTGELFF. The CDR3 coding sequence is TGTGCCAGCAGTCGACAGTATACCGGGGAGCTGTTTTTT.

This rearrangement joins TRBV5-1 to TRBJ1-2, with TRBD1 matching over 7 bases. This CDR3 has 14 amino acids. Per the germline V gene, CDR1 is SGHRS and CDR2 is YFSETQ. The J segment lost 3 bases and the V segment lost 2 bases, leaving 4 bases of the junction unmatched. The CDR3 is CASSLIGTDYGYTF. Here the CDR3 DNA reads TGCGCCAGCAGCTTAATAGGGACAGACTATGGCTACACCTTC.

The V gene is TRBV25-1, the J gene TRBJ2-7; D is possibly TRBD1 (5 bases). The V end lost 6 bases, the J end lost 2 bases, and 20 bases lay between the germline ends. CDR1 and CDR2 (germline): MGHDK, SYGVNS. The CDR3 is 16 amino acids. The CDR3 nucleotides read TGTGCCAGCAGCTCCCTCGGCGTGGGGCTGACCTACGAGCAGTACTTC. Amino acid sequence: CASSSLGVGLTYEQYF.

V is TRBV28 and J is TRBJ1-2, with D unresolved. V lost 4 bases to trimming and J lost 5 bases, with 14 bases between them. Germline V gene lookup returns CDR1 MDHEN and CDR2 SYDVKM. The length of the CDR3 is 14 residues. CDR3 DNA: TGTGCCAGCAGTTCCCAGGCTGTCCTGTATGGCTACACCTTC. It encodes CASSSQAVLYGYTF.

This rearrangement joins TRBV21-1 to TRBJ2-3; TRBD2 is the table's D call and was not checked against the DNA. TRBV21-1 corresponds to a pseudogene. The CDR3 has 15 residues. This chain's CDR3 is CAGGLAGGLTDTQYF. In nucleotides, the CDR3 is TGTGCCGGTGGACTAGCGGGGGGGCTTACAGATACGCAGTATTTT.